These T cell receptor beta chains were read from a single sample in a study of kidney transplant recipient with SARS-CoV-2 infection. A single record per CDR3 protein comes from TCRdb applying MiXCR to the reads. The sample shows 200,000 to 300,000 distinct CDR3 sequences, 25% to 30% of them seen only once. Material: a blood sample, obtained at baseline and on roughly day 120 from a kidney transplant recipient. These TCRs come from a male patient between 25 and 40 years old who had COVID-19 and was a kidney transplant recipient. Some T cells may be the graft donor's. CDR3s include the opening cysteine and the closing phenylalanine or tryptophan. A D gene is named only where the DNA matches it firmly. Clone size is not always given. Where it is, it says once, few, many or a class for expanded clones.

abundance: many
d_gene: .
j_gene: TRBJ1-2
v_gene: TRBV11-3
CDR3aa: CASSMLHDLGKTYGYTF
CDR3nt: TGTGCCAGCAGCATGTTACACGATCTCGGAAAGACCTATGGCTACACCTTC

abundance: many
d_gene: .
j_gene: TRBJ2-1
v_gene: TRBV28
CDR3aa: CASHSGGLNEQFF
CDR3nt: TGTGCCAGCCATTCTGGGGGCCTCAATGAGCAGTTCTTC

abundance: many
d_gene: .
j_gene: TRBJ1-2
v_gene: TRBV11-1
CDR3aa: CASSYDVKAGKTYGYTF
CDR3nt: TGTGCCAGCAGCTACGATGTTAAGGCTGGAAAGACCTATGGCTACACCTTC

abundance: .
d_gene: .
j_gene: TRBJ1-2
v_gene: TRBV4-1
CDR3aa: CASSGQGWNRKTYGYTF
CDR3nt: TGCGCCAGCAGCGGGCAAGGCTGGAACCGAAAGACCTATGGCTACACCTTC

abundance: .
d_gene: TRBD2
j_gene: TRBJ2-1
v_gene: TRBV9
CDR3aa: CASSVGLADYNEQFF
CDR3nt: TGTGCCAGCAGCGTTGGACTAGCGGATTACAATGAGCAGTTCTTC

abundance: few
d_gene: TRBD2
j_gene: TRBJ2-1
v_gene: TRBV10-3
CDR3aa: CAISQGLEAYNEQFF
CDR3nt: TGTGCCATCAGTCAGGGACTAGAGGCCTACAATGAGCAGTTCTTC

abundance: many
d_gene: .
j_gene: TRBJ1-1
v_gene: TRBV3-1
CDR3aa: CASSVLSPISIRTEAFF
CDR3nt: TGTGCCAGCAGCGTTCTAAGTCCCATTTCAATTCGCACTGAAGCTTTCTTT

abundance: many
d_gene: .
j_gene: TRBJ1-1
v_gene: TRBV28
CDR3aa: CASSLWAEDTEAFF
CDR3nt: TGTGCCAGCAGTTTATGGGCAGAGGACACTGAAGCTTTCTTT

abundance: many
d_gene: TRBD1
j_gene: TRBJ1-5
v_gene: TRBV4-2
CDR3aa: CASSQDDRDQPQHF
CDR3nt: TGTGCCAGCAGCCAGGACGACAGGGATCAGCCCCAGCATTTT

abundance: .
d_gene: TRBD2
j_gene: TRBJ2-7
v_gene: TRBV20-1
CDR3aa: CSARPGGVFYEQYF
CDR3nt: TGCAGTGCTAGACCCGGGGGGGTGTTCTACGAGCAGTACTTC

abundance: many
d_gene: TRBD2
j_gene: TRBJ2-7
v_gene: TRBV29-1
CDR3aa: CSVGRRLAGVYEQYF
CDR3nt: TGCAGCGTCGGACGTAGACTAGCGGGAGTCTACGAGCAGTACTTC

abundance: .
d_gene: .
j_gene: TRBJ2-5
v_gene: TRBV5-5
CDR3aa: CASTTGGETQYF
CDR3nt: TGTGCCAGCACTACTGGGGGAGAGACCCAGTACTTC

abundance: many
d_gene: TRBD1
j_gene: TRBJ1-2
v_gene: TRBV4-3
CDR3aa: CASSQDGTGGYTF
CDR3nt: TGCGCCAGCAGCCAAGATGGGACAGGTGGCTACACCTTC

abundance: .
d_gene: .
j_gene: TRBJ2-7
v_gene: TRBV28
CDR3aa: CASSSGLLRAYEQYF
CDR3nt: TGTGCCAGCAGTTCGGGACTCCTACGGGCCTACGAGCAGTACTTC

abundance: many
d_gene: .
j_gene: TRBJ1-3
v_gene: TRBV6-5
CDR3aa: CASSFRGLSGNTIYF
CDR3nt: TGTGCCAGCAGTTTCAGGGGCCTCTCTGGAAACACCATATATTTT

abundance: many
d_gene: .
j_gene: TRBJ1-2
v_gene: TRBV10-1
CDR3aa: CASSANRRSRKTYGYTF
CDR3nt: TGCGCCAGCAGTGCTAATCGAAGATCGCGAAAGACCTATGGCTACACCTTC

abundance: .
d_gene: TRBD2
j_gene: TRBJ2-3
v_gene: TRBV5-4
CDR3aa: CASSSWTSGATDTQYF
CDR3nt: TGTGCCAGCAGCTCCTGGACTAGCGGGGCCACAGATACGCAGTATTTT

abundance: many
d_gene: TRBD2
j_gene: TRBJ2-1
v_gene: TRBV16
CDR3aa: CATDLSGILGEQFF
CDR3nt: TGTGCCACCGATCTTAGCGGGATTCTTGGGGAGCAGTTCTTC

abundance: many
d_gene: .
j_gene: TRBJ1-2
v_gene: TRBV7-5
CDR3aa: CISVPEVDHEVGKTYGYTF
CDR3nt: .

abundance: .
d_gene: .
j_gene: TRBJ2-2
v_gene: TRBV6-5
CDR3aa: CASSRGGTGELFF
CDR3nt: TGTGCCAGCAGTAGAGGGGGGACCGGGGAGCTGTTTTTT

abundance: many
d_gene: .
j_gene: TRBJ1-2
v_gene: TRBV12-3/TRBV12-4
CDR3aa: CASSASISFRKTYGYTF
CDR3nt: TGTGCCAGCAGTGCGTCGATCAGCTTCCGAAAGACCTATGGCTACACCTTC

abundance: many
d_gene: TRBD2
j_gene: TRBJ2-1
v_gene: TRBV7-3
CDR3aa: CASSHDAGGAFNEQFF
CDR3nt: TGTGCCAGCAGTCACGACGCGGGGGGCGCTTTCAATGAGCAGTTCTTC

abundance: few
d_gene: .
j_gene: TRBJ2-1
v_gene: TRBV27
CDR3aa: CASSLSGTPQFF
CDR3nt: TGTGCCAGCAGTTTATCCGGGACGCCGCAGTTCTTC

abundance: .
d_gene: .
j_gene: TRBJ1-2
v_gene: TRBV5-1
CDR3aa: CVSQRSSVRKTYGYTF
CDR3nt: TGCGTCAGCCAGCGATCATCGGTTCGAAAGACCTATGGCTACACCTTC

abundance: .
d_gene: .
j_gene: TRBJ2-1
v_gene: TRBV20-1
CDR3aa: CSASPPTGNRINEQFF
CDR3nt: TGCAGTGCTAGCCCCCCCACGGGTAACAGGATCAATGAGCAGTTCTTC

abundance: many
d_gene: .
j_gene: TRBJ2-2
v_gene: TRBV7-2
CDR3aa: CASSFIQGNTGELFF
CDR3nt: TGTGCCAGCAGTTTCATACAGGGGAACACCGGGGAGCTGTTTTTT

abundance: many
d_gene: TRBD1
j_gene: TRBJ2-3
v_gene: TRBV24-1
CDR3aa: CATSLGQRTTDTQYF
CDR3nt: TGTGCCACCAGTTTGGGACAGAGGACCACAGATACGCAGTATTTT

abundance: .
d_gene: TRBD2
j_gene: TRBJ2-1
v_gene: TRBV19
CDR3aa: CASSIITSAHNEQFF
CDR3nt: TGTGCCAGTAGTATAATAACTAGCGCCCACAATGAGCAGTTCTTC

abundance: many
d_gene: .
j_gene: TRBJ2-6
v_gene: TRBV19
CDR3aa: CASTPGGTLSGANVLTF
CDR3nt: TGTGCCAGTACCCCAGGCGGAACCCTTTCTGGGGCCAACGTCCTGACTTTC

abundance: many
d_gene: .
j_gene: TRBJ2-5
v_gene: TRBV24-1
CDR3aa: CATSDLPVGGRETQYF
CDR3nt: TGTGCCACCAGTGATTTGCCGGTCGGGGGGCGAGAGACCCAGTACTTC

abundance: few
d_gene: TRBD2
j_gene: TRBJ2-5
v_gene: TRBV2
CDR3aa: CASSPNLAGVTGKTQYF
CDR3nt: TGTGCCAGCAGTCCCAACCTAGCGGGCGTAACAGGGAAGACCCAGTACTTC

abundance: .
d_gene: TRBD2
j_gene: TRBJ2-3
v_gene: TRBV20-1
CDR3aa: CSALNSGRLGPDTQYF
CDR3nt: TGCAGTGCCTTGAATAGCGGGAGGCTGGGCCCAGATACGCAGTATTTT

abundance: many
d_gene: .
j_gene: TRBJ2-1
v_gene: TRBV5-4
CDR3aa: CASSLGYEQFF
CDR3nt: TGTGCCAGCAGCTTGGGGTATGAGCAGTTCTTC

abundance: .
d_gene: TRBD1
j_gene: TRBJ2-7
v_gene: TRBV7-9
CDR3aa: CASSLLDRVAPYEQYF
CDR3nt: TGTGCCAGCAGCTTGCTGGACAGGGTAGCACCCTACGAGCAGTACTTC

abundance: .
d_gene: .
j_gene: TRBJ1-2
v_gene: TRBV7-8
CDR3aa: CVSSPVKFTRKTYGYTF
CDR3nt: TGTGTCAGCAGCCCGGTGAAGTTTACCCGAAAGACCTATGGCTACACCTTC

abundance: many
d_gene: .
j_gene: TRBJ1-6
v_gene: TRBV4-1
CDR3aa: CASSRATNSPLHF
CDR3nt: TGCGCCAGCAGCAGGGCTACCAATTCACCCCTCCACTTT

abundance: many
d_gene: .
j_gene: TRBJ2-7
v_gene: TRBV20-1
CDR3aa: CSASGGSYEQYF
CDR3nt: TGCAGTGCTAGTGGTGGCAGCTACGAGCAGTACTTC

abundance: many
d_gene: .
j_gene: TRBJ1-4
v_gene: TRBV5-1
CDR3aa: CASSASGTANEKLFF
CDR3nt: TGCGCCAGCAGCGCTTCCGGGACGGCGAATGAAAAACTGTTTTTT

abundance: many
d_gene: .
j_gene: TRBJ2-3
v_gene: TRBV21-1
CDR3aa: CASSVSVATVMQDTQYF
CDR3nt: TGTGCCAGCAGTGTCAGTGTAGCTACAGTCATGCAAGATACGCAGTATTTT

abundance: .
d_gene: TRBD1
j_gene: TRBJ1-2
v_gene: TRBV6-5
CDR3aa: CANSTGTGLRGYTF
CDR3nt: TGTGCCAACAGTACCGGGACAGGGTTACGGGGCTACACCTTC

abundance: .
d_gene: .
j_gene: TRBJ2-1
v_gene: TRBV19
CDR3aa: CASSIGRANEQFF
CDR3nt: TGTGCCAGTAGTATAGGGAGGGCCAATGAGCAGTTCTTC

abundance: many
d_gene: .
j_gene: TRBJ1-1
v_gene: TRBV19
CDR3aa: CASKRGAAMNTEAFF
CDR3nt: TGTGCCAGTAAAAGGGGGGCAGCTATGAACACTGAAGCTTTCTTT

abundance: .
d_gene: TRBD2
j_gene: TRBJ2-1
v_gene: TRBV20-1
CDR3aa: CSAVTSVRGDVDNKQFF
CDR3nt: TGCAGTGCTGTTACTAGCGTGAGGGGTGATGTTGACAATAAGCAGTTCTTC

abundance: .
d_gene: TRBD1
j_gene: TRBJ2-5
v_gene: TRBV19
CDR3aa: CASSSGQGYQETQYF
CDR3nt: TGTGCCAGTAGTTCCGGACAGGGGTACCAAGAGACCCAGTACTTC